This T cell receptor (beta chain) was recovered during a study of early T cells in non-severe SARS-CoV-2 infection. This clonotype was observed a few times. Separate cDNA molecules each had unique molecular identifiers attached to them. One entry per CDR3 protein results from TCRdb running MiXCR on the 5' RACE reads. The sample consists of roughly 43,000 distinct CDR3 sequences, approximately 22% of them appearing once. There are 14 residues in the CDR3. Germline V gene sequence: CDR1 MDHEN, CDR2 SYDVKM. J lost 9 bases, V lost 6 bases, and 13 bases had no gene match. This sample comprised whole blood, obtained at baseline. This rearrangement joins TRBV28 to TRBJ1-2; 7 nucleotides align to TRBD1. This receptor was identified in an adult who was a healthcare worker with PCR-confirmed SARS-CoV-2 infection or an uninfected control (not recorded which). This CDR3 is CASRPAGGQPSYTF. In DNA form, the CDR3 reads TGTGCCAGCAGGCCCGCCGGGGGACAGCCTAGCTACACCTTC.